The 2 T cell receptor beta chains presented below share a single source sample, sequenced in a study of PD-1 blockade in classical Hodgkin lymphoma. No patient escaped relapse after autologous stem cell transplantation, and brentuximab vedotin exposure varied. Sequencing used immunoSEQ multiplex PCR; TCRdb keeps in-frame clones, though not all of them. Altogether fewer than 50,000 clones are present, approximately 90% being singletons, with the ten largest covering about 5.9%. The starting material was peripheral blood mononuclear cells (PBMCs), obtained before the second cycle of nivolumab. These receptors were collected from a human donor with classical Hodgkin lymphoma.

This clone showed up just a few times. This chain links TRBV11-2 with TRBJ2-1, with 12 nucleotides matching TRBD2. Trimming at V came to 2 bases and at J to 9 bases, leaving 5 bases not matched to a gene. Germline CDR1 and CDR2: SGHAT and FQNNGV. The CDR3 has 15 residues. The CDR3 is CASSLRTSGDLEQFF. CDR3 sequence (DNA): TGTGCCAGCAGCTTAAGGACTAGCGGGGACCTTGAGCAGTTCTTC.

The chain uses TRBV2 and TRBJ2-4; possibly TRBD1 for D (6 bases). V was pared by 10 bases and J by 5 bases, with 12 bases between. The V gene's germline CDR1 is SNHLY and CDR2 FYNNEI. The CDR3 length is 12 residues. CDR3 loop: CATQGGENIQYF. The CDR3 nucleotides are TGTGCCACACAGGGTGGGGAAAACATTCAGTACTTC.